The entry below describes one T cell receptor (beta chain). This entry belongs to a study of T cell changes during pregnancy in multiple sclerosis. The table came from immunoSEQ multiplex PCR; TCRdb's copy has only in-frame clones and leaves some out. Counted here are roughly 80,000 clones, about 91% occurring once; the ten biggest clones make up about 3%. The germline V gene encodes CDR1 SGHRS and CDR2 YFSETQ. The CDR3 extends over 16 amino acids. V lost 4 bases, J lost 10 bases, and 8 bases stayed unmatched. The source is a female donor with multiple sclerosis, enrolled in a pregnancy study. This chain joins TRBV5-1 and TRBJ2-1, with 16 bases matching TRBD2. The sequences come from peripheral blood, collected before pregnancy. This CDR3 reads CASSPGLAGGPWEQFF. CDR3 nucleotides: TGCGCCAGCAGCCCGGGACTAGCGGGAGGGCCGTGGGAGCAGTTCTTC.